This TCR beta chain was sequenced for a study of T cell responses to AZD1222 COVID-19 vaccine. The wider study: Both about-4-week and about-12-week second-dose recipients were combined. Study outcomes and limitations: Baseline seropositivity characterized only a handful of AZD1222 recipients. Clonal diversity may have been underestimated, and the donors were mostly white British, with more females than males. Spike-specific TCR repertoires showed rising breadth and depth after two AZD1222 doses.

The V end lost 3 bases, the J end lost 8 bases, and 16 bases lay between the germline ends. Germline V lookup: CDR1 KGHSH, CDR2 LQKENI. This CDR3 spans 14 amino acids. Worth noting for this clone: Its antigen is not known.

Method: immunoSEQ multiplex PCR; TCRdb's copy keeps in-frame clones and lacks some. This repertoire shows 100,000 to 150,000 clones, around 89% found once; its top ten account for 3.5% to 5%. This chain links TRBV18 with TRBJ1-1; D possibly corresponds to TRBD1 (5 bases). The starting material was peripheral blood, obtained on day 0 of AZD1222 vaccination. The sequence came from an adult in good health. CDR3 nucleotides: TGTGCCAGCTCACCTGCCGCCGGGGGAGTCGAAGCTTTCTTT. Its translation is CASSPAAGGVEAFF.